Below, 10 T cell receptor beta chains from the same sample are listed, as sequenced in a study of T cells in Graves' hyperthyroidism and ophthalmopathy. Template material for amplifying TCR beta CDR3 regions consisted of RNA transcripts. HTBI primers were the set used in a first-round RT-PCR of the TCR CDR3. TCRdb independently ran MiXCR on the multiplex PCR reads; one entry per CDR3 protein. The table shows 500,000 to 650,000 distinct CDR3 sequences, with 17% occurring only once. Material for sequencing was blood. The receptors derive from a woman between 18 and 29 years old with Graves' ophthalmopathy.

The chain joins TRBV5-1 to TRBJ1-1, with a possible D match to TRBD1 (5 bases). The germline CDR1 and CDR2 sequences are SGHRS and YFSETQ. With 4 bases removed from V and 4 bases from J, the gap between germline ends came to 23 bases. The length of the CDR3 is 17 residues. The CDR3, as DNA: TGCGCCAGCAGCCCCTTAACGGGACGGGGGATGAGCACTGAAGCTTTCTTT. Encoded protein: CASSPLTGRGMSTEAFF.

The chain employs TRBV7-3 and TRBJ2-3, with 11 positions matching TRBD2. There are 18 residues in the CDR3. J was trimmed by 2 bases and V by 3 bases; bases with no gene match: 10. CDR1 and CDR2 (germline): SGHTA, FQGTGA. As DNA, the CDR3 is TGTGCCAGCAGCTTTGGGTTAGCGGGGGGGCGAGTCACAGATACGCAGTATTTT. Its protein product is CASSFGLAGGRVTDTQYF.

This clonotype turned up a few times. V is TRBV9 and J is TRBJ1-1; D may be TRBD1 (6 bases). V lost 4 bases, J lost 4 bases, and 20 bases lay in between. Per germline, CDR1 SGDLS and CDR2 YYNGEE. There are 16 residues in the CDR3. The CDR3 nucleotides are TGTGCCAGCAGCCCCCGTGGGGGGCCGTTACTCACTGAAGCTTTCTTT. Its translation is CASSPRGGPLLTEAFF. Together with reference TRBV9 and TRBJ1-1, the CDR3 gives the full variable domain: DSGVTQTPKHLITATGQRVTLRCSPRSGDLSVYWYQQSLDQGLQFLIQYYNGEERAKGNILERFSAQQFPDLHSELNLSSLELGDSALYFCASSPRGGPLLTEAFFGQGTRLTVV.

The chain employs TRBV5-1 and TRBJ2-5; D not resolved. Germline loops: CDR1 SGHRS, CDR2 YFSETQ. The CDR3 consists of 14 residues. Trimming left V 0 bases short and J 1 base short, with 7 bases between. CDR3 DNA: TGCGCCAGCAGCTTGGCGGTGGTCCAAGAGACCCAGTACTTC. It codes for CASSLAVVQETQYF.

This clonotype was counted a few times. The chain has TRBV7-2 and TRBJ2-1; 9 bases are shared with TRBD2. Looked up from germline, CDR1 is SGHTA and CDR2 is FQGNSA. The CDR3 contains 18 residues. Losses at the gene ends were 1 base for V and 0 bases for J; bases not matched to a gene: 7. In DNA form, the CDR3 reads TGTGCCAGCAGCTTAGAGCGACTAGCGGTTAGCTCCTACAATGAGCAGTTCTTC. Residues: CASSLERLAVSSYNEQFF. Combining the CDR3 with reference TRBV7-2 and TRBJ2-1 gives the whole variable domain GAGVSQSPSNKVTEKGKDVELRCDPISGHTALYWYRQSLGQGLEFLIYFQGNSAPDKSGLPSDRFSAERTGGSVSTLTIQRTQQEDSAVYLCASSLERLAVSSYNEQFFGPGTRLTVL.

This clonotype was seen a few times. V usage is TRBV28 and J usage is TRBJ2-6; TRBD1 agrees at 9 bases. Trimming cost V 10 bases and J 2 bases; bases outside gene matches: 6. CDR1 is MDHEN, CDR2 SYDVKM, per germline. This CDR3 comprises 15 residues. The CDR3 DNA follows: TGTGCCACCTTACAGGGGGCGGCTGGGGCCAACGTCCTGACTTTC. It translates to CATLQGAAGANVLTF.

This clonotype showed up many times. This chain links TRBV2 with TRBJ2-7, with 11 bases that match TRBD2. Germline V gene lookup returns CDR1 SNHLY and CDR2 FYNNEI. CDR3 length: 14 residues. Trimming cost V 4 bases and J 6 bases; bases outside gene matches: 5. The CDR3 sequence is CASSGGTSGREQYF. Written as DNA, the CDR3 is TGTGCCAGCAGTGGGGGGACTAGCGGTCGCGAGCAGTACTTC.

CDR3 loop: CAWRILPRWDYGYTF. The DNA for the CDR3 is TGTGCCTGGAGGATCCTCCCTAGATGGGACTATGGCTACACCTTC. The chain employs TRBV30 and TRBJ1-2; D ambiguous. The CDR3 runs 15 residues. The V end lost 3 bases, the J end lost 3 bases, and 17 bases lay between the germline ends. CDR1 and CDR2 (germline): GTSNPN, SVGIG (reference sequence). The complete variable domain, with remaining parts taken from reference TRBV30 and TRBJ1-2, reads SQTIHQWPATLVQPVGSPLSLECTVEGTSNPNLYWYRQAAGRGLQLLFYSVGIGQISSEVPQNLSASRPQDRQFILSSKKLLLSDSGFYLCAWRILPRWDYGYTFGSGTRLTVV.

The V call is TRBV30, the J call TRBJ1-4; possible D gene TRBD1, 5 bases. The CDR3 loop spans 14 amino acids. With 0 bases removed from V and 8 bases from J, the gap between germline ends came to 13 bases. Germline V gene lookup returns CDR1 GTSNPN and CDR2 SVGIG (reference sequence). The DNA for the CDR3 is TGTGCCTGGAGTGTTCTGGACATTGGCGAAAAACTGTTTTTT. Protein product: CAWSVLDIGEKLFF.

This chain links TRBV6-1 with TRBJ2-2; D is ambiguous. Germline loops: CDR1 MNHNS, CDR2 SASEGT. The CDR3 runs to 13 residues. V lost 7 bases and J lost 6, with 12 bases in between. The CDR3: CASTAAAPGELFF. The CDR3, as DNA: TGTGCCAGCACCGCCGCGGCGCCCGGGGAGCTGTTTTTT.